The clone carrying this T cell receptor (beta chain) showed up just a few times. The sample belongs to a study of blood T cell repertoires in COVID-19. As originally analysed: Quantification of nucleated cells was approximated via reference gene primer amplification. The data were produced by immunoSEQ multiplex PCR, yet TCRdb's version contains in-frame clones alone and is incomplete. That table is the source of V, J and clone size, and D and trimming were worked out from the DNA. Altogether around 50,000 clones are present, around four fifths being singletons, with the ten largest covering under 6.5%. The participants were between about 18 and 90 years old and came from about two dozen US areas. V was shortened by 1 base and J by 1 base, with 6 bases between the two germline ends. The CDR3 totals 14 residues. The germline V gene has CDR1 SGHDN and CDR2 FVKESK.

The sequencing input was PBMCs or T cells enriched from blood (not recorded which). The chain couples TRBV14 to TRBJ2-3; D remains ambiguous. This TCR came from a woman aged 45-65 years with acute COVID-19. The CDR3 bases are TGTGCCAGCAGCCAAGCGCAGGGCACAGATACGCAGTATTTT. It specifies CASSQAQGTDTQYF.